The TCR beta chain described here comes from a study of cytomegalovirus exposure and HLA in healthy donors. Overall study findings and caveats: Reportedly, cytomegalovirus status was diagnosed with high sensitivity and specificity. For most subjects, TCR beta sequences were reported to predict HLA-A and HLA-B alleles with accuracy.

Both 60 Vbeta primers and 13 Jbeta primers went into the PCR. Using immunoSEQ multiplex PCR, the repertoire was profiled, and TCRdb retains in-frame clones only, with some absent. The data show more than 95,000 clones, 75% to 85% seen once. From germline, CDR1 is WNHNN and CDR2 SYGVQD (reference sequence). CDR3 length: 13 amino acids. V was trimmed by 9 bases and J by 5 bases, leaving 14 bases between them. This clone was recorded a few times. What it binds is not known. The sequencing sample was made of PBMCs. The receptor's source is a woman between 18 and 29 years old in good health and CMV-seropositive. This chain connects TRBV10-1 to TRBJ1-5; D is possibly TRBD1 (6 bases). The CDR3 region is CASSQGRDQPQHF. Written as DNA, the CDR3 is TGCGCCAGTTCCCAGGGGAGAGATCAGCCCCAGCATTTT.